This TCR beta chain was identified during a study of spatial heterogeneity in lung cancer. About the study: The average count in raw reads for each unique TCR and UMI combination exceeded nine appearances.

There are many counts of this clonotype. TCRdb re-derived calls from the 5' RACE reads in MiXCR, one entry per CDR3 protein. This table holds 35,000 to 55,000 distinct CDR3 sequences, about 6.8% found once. Time point in this sample: sample taken at primary tumor resection. A total of roughly 72 untreated early-stage non-small cell lung cancer patients served as donors. Researchers sequenced whole RNA taken from tumor, nontumor lung or frozen PBMC without sorting. V trimming: 6 bases; J trimming: 2 bases; junction bases outside the gene matches: 6. The germline gives CDR1 DFQATT, CDR2 SNEGSKA (reference sequence). The CDR3 loop spans 14 amino acids.

This clonotype was obtained from a female donor with early-stage non-small cell lung cancer. Sample: PBMCs, taken at surgery. The chain is built from TRBV20-1 and TRBJ1-5; TRBD1 matches at 8 bases. The CDR3 DNA reads as TGCAGTGCAATTGACAGGGGTGGCAATCAGCCCCAGCATTTT. Translation gives CSAIDRGGNQPQHF.